The 28 T cell receptor beta chains given below trace back to one sample, sequenced in a study of monozygotic twins with inflammatory bowel disease. TCRdb processed the 5' RACE reads again and assigns one entry to each CDR3 protein, with no DNA. The listing contains about 330,000 distinct CDR3 sequences. The sample comprised blood. The receptor set was obtained from a human donor with ulcerative colitis or Crohn's disease, or a healthy co-twin of an affected twin (not recorded which).

V and J are TRBV24-1 and TRBJ2-1; with no DNA, the TCRdb D assignment of TRBD2 cannot be verified. This CDR3 is built from 14 residues. Germline loops: CDR1 KGHDR, CDR2 SFDVKD. The CDR3 sequence is CATSDSRARGEQFF.

The chain links TRBV20-1 to TRBJ2-4. The CDR3 runs to 12 residues. Per the germline V gene, CDR1 is DFQATT and CDR2 is SNEGSKA (reference sequence). The CDR3 spells CSANPNRNIQYF.

The chain has TRBV3-1 and TRBJ2-7. The germline gives CDR1 LGHDT, CDR2 YNNKEL (reference sequence). This CDR3 is 16 amino acids long. This CDR3 is CASSQDAIDRSYEQYF.

The V gene is TRBV20-1, the J gene TRBJ2-7; the D gene TCRdb calls, TRBD1, cannot be checked with no DNA. Germline loops: CDR1 DFQATT, CDR2 SNEGSKA (reference sequence). This CDR3 spans 14 amino acids. The CDR3 sequence: CSARGTVTTYEQYF.

The gene calls are TRBV11-3 and TRBJ2-1; TCRdb's D gene call, TRBD2, goes unchecked for lack of DNA. Germline V CDR1 and CDR2: SGHNT, YENEEA. CDR3 length equals 14 residues. The CDR3 spells CASSLVASVDEQFF.

The chain is built from TRBV12-3 or TRBV12-4 and TRBJ2-3; TCRdb selects TRBD2, and the lack of DNA leaves this call unchecked. This CDR3 region has 15 residues. CDR3: CASSPSVVGGNTQYF.

This sequence joins TRBV19 and TRBJ2-1; TCRdb's D call, TRBD1, is unchecked because there is no DNA. The V gene's germline CDR1 is LNHDA and CDR2 SQIVND (reference sequence). The CDR3 spans 16 residues. CDR3 region: CASSGWDRGHFNEQFF.

CDR3 residues: CSARSGLFTYEQYF. This chain uses TRBV20-1 with TRBJ2-7; TCRdb's D call of TRBD2 is untestable without DNA. The CDR3 extends over 14 amino acids. From germline, CDR1 is DFQATT and CDR2 SNEGSKA (reference sequence).

The rearrangement links TRBV27 to TRBJ2-3. Germline CDR1 and CDR2: MNHEY and SMNVEV (reference sequence). The CDR3 is 16 amino acids. CDR3: CASSSLSRTSTDTQYF.

The chain carries TRBV24-1 and TRBJ2-7; TCRdb's D call, TRBD2, is unchecked because there is no DNA. The germline gives CDR1 KGHDR, CDR2 SFDVKD. The CDR3 has 14 amino acids. CDR3 protein: CATSASSGSYEQYF.

The rearrangement uses TRBV7-2 and TRBJ2-7. This CDR3 is built from 14 residues. Germline CDR1 SGHTA, CDR2 FQGNSA. This chain's CDR3 is CASSFGYGEYEQYF.

This chain joins TRBV3-1 and TRBJ2-7; TCRdb calls TRBD1, which cannot be checked without DNA. This CDR3 comprises 13 residues. Germline V gene sequence: CDR1 LGHDT, CDR2 YNNKEL (reference sequence). CDR3 sequence: CASSPIAGGEQYF.

This chain connects TRBV3-1 to TRBJ2-6. The CDR3 is 14 amino acids. Germline-derived CDR1 and CDR2 are LGHDT and YNNKEL (reference sequence). CDR3 sequence reads: CASTLGTGANVLTF. Supplemented by reference TRBV3-1 and TRBJ2-6, the full variable domain reads DTAVSQTPKYLVTQMGNDKSIKCEQNLGHDTMYWYKQDSKKFLKIMFSYNNKELIINETVPNRFSPKSPDKAHLNLHINSLELGDSAVYFCASTLGTGANVLTFGAGSRLTVL.

The chain has TRBV29-1 and TRBJ2-1. This CDR3 is 13 amino acids long. The germline V gene has CDR1 SQVTM and CDR2 ANQGSEA. The CDR3 region is CSVVQLGYNEQFF.

The gene calls are TRBV28 and TRBJ2-6; TCRdb's D call of TRBD1 is untestable without DNA. Germline V gene lookup returns CDR1 MDHEN and CDR2 SYDVKM. The CDR3 is 14 residues long. The CDR3: CASRGASGANVLTF.

CDR3 region: CASGYTSGQPQHF. The V gene is TRBV12-5, the J gene TRBJ1-5. The CDR3 length is 13 residues. Germline assignment: CDR1 LGHNT and CDR2 FRNRAP.

The chain employs TRBV5-1 and TRBJ1-3. The germline gives CDR1 SGHRS, CDR2 YFSETQ. This CDR3 region has 15 residues. The CDR3 spells CASSKADSSGNTINF. The entire variable domain, with the rest obtained from reference TRBV5-1 and TRBJ1-3, is as follows: KAGVTQTPRYLIKTRGQQVTLSCSPISGHRSVSWYQQTPGQGLQFLFEYFSETQRNKGNFPGRFSGRQFSNSRSEMNVSTLELGDSALYLCASSKADSSGNTINFGEGSWLTVV.

The rearrangement links TRBV11-2 to TRBJ2-2; there is no DNA to check the TCRdb D call of TRBD2. The germline gives CDR1 SGHAT, CDR2 FQNNGV. The CDR3 length is 15 residues. The CDR3 is CASRGGGALAGELFF. The entire variable domain, with the rest obtained from reference TRBV11-2 and TRBJ2-2, is as follows: EAGVAQSPRYKIIEKRQSVAFWCNPISGHATLYWYQQILGQGPKLLIQFQNNGVVDDSQLPKDRFSAERLKGVDSTLKIQPAKLEDSAVYLCASRGGGALAGELFFGEGSRLTVL.

The chain uses TRBV4-3 and TRBJ1-2; the D call from TCRdb, TRBD1, cannot be confirmed without DNA. This CDR3 spans 15 amino acids. CDR1 LGHNA and CDR2 YSLEER come from the germline V gene. The CDR3 sequence: CASSQDAGQGNGYTF.

The chain recombines TRBV28 with TRBJ2-7; with no DNA, the TCRdb D assignment of TRBD1 cannot be verified. Per germline, CDR1 MDHEN and CDR2 SYDVKM. CDR3 size: 12 residues. CDR3 amino acids: CASSPAHYEQYF. The full variable domain, with the rest looked up from reference TRBV28 and TRBJ2-7, is DVKVTQSSRYLVKRTGEKVFLECVQDMDHENMFWYRQDPGLGLRLIYFSYDVKMKEKGDIPEGYSVSREKKERFSLILESASTNQTSMYLCASSPAHYEQYFGPGTRLTVT.

The CDR3: CASSLAPTELYNSPLHF. J is TRBJ1-6 and V is TRBV5-1. Germline V gives CDR1 SGHRS, CDR2 YFSETQ. The CDR3 covers 17 residues.

The V call is TRBV20-1, the J call TRBJ2-5. This CDR3 has 15 amino acids. CDR1 is DFQATT, CDR2 SNEGSKA, per germline (reference sequence). CDR3: CSVPSSQEKQETQYF.

CDR3 residues: CSAGLEETQYF. This sequence joins TRBV20-1 and TRBJ2-5. Germline CDR1 DFQATT, CDR2 SNEGSKA (reference sequence). The CDR3 contains 11 residues.

This sequence joins TRBV30 and TRBJ2-7. The CDR3 is 11 residues long. The germline CDR1 and CDR2 sequences are GTSNPN and SVGIG (reference sequence). CDR3: CAWSPRNEQYF.

V usage is TRBV7-2 and J usage is TRBJ1-6. CDR3 length: 16 residues. Germline V CDR1 and CDR2: SGHTA, FQGNSA. The CDR3 loop reads CASRTNGGTANSPLHF. The complete variable domain, with remaining parts taken from reference TRBV7-2 and TRBJ1-6, reads GAGVSQSPSNKVTEKGKDVELRCDPISGHTALYWYRQSLGQGLEFLIYFQGNSAPDKSGLPSDRFSAERTGGSVSTLTIQRTQQEDSAVYLCASRTNGGTANSPLHFGNGTRLTVT.

This CDR3 is CSAGPRGKPEAFF. The chain carries TRBV20-1 and TRBJ1-1; as DNA is missing, the TRBD1 call by TCRdb cannot be tested. The CDR3 loop spans 13 amino acids. Per germline, CDR1 DFQATT and CDR2 SNEGSKA (reference sequence).

The gene calls are TRBV11-1 and TRBJ2-1; lacking DNA, the TRBD2 call made by TCRdb goes unchecked. The germline CDR1 and CDR2 sequences are SGHAT and FQDESV (reference sequence). This CDR3 region has 17 residues. The CDR3 protein is CASSSKGRGGNYNEQFF.

CDR3 sequence: CASSYAVGGGELFF. This chain connects TRBV6-6 to TRBJ2-2. Germline V gives CDR1 MNHNY, CDR2 SVGAGI (reference sequence). The CDR3 is made up of 14 amino acids.